Each of the 20 T cell receptor beta chains below was sequenced from the same sample in a study of blood T cells in healthy people across ages. Then a second PCR, running about 6 to 11 cycles, was carried out with a sample-barcoded 5' primer and a J-beta primer mix. TCRdb reprocessed the 5' RACE reads via MiXCR and lists one record per CDR3 protein. The sample holds some 670,000 distinct CDR3 sequences, under 65% seen once. Sequencing was done on a sample of blood. The receptors stem from a woman of 80 years or more in good health.

DNA of the CDR3: TGCGCCAGCAGTACACTAGCGGGGGGCACAGATACGCAGTATTTT. Amino acids: CASSTLAGGTDTQYF. The rearrangement joins TRBV4-1 to TRBJ2-3, with 11 bases that match TRBD2. Germline V gene data show CDR1 as MGHRA and CDR2 as YSYEKL. The J segment lost 1 base and the V segment lost 6 bases, leaving 3 bases of the junction unmatched. The CDR3 contains 15 residues.

The chain combines TRBV7-2 with TRBJ1-1; 11 bases are shared with TRBD1. In germline, CDR1 is SGHTA, CDR2 FQGNSA. The CDR3 has 17 amino acids. Losses at the gene ends were 2 bases for V and 5 bases for J; bases not matched to a gene: 10. The CDR3 nucleotides are TGTGCCAGCAGCTTAAGGGACAGGGGGACGAGGAGAACTGAAGCTTTCTTT. This translates into CASSLRDRGTRRTEAFF.

This chain joins TRBV12-5 and TRBJ2-1, with D unresolved. The J call is in doubt because the DNA end fits TRBJ2-7 better. The CDR3 has 15 residues. Germline V gives CDR1 LGHNT, CDR2 FRNRAP. CDR3 DNA sequence: TGTGCTAGTGGTTCCTTGGGAAGCTCCTACAATGAGCAGTACTTC. As protein: CASGSLGSSYNEQYF.

This clonotype was counted ten times or more. J is TRBJ2-3 and V is TRBV12-3 or TRBV12-4, with unresolved D. V dropped 7 bases and J dropped 2 bases, with 16 bases sitting between them. There are 15 residues in the CDR3. CDR3 sequence reads: CASIPRDTSTDTQYF. The CDR3 nucleotides are TGTGCCAGCATACCAAGAGACACCTCCACAGATACGCAGTATTTT.

The J gene is TRBJ2-7, the V gene TRBV7-2, with D unresolved. Trimming took 1 base from V and 3 from J, leaving 13 bases between them. This CDR3 is 15 amino acids long. Germline assignment: CDR1 SGHTA and CDR2 FQGNSA. The chain's CDR3 is CASSLGVGINYEQYF. CDR3 in DNA: TGTGCCAGCAGCTTAGGAGTGGGGATCAACTACGAGCAGTACTTC. Looking up the rest from reference TRBV7-2 and TRBJ2-7 gives the full variable domain: GAGVSQSPSNKVTEKGKDVELRCDPISGHTALYWYRQSLGQGLEFLIYFQGNSAPDKSGLPSDRFSAERTGGSVSTLTIQRTQQEDSAVYLCASSLGVGINYEQYFGPGTRLTVT.

V gene TRBV28 combines with J gene TRBJ1-6; the D gene is possibly TRBD1 (6 bases). Germline CDR1 reads MDHEN; CDR2 reads SYDVKM. This CDR3 is built from 13 residues. Trimming shortened V by 3 bases and J by 13 bases, and 13 bases separated the two germline ends. The CDR3 here is CASSLRPQGPLHF. CDR3 coding DNA: TGTGCCAGCAGTTTGCGGCCTCAGGGGCCCCTCCACTTT.

The CDR3: CSVRPPGVETQYF. Here the CDR3 DNA reads TGCAGCGTGCGTCCCCCGGGGGTTGAGACCCAGTACTTC. The chain has TRBV29-1 and TRBJ2-7; D might be TRBD2 (6 bases). The last part of the DNA fits TRBJ2-5 better; the J call may be wrong. This CDR3 has 13 amino acids. Germline V lookup: CDR1 SQVTM, CDR2 ANQGSEA.

To note about this clonotype: Possible read error: a much larger clone is one base away. The rearrangement uses TRBV6-5 and TRBJ1-1, with D unresolved. CDR1 is MNHEY and CDR2 is SVGAGI in the germline V gene. CDR3 length: 14 residues. The CDR3 region has the DNA TGTGCCAGCAGTCACTCGGTGAAGTCTGCTGAAGCTTTCTTT. It is translated as CASSHSVKSAEAFF.

This clonotype was seen at least ten times. This sequence joins TRBV5-1 and TRBJ2-4, with TRBD2 matching over 8 bases. CDR3 length: 13 amino acids. Germline values: CDR1 SGHRS, CDR2 YFSETQ. J was trimmed by 5 bases and V by 2 bases; bases with no gene match: 0. The chain's CDR3 is CASSFSGENIQYF. Written as DNA, the CDR3 is TGCGCCAGCAGCTTTAGCGGGGAAAACATTCAGTACTTC.

V usage is TRBV9 and J usage is TRBJ2-3; D could derive from TRBD1 or TRBD2 (5 bases each). Between the trimmed V and J ends, which lost 3 bases and 1 base, there was a span of 9 bases. Germline V CDR1 and CDR2: SGDLS, YYNGEE. This CDR3 is built from 14 residues. The CDR3 DNA reads TGTGCCAGCAGCGACGGGACGCGCACAGATACGCAGTATTTT. It translates to CASSDGTRTDTQYF.

The genes are TRBV5-1 and TRBJ1-2; the match to TRBD1 covers 8 bases. This CDR3 comprises 13 residues. V lost 2 bases to trimming and J lost 4 bases; unmatched junction nucleotides: 1. The germline V gene has CDR1 SGHRS and CDR2 YFSETQ. Written as DNA, the CDR3 is TGCGCCAGCAGCTTTCAGGGGGCCTATGGCTACACCTTC. Its protein product is CASSFQGAYGYTF.

The chain combines TRBV28 with TRBJ2-5; possibly TRBD1 for D (6 bases). Trimming removed 3 bases at V and 11 bases at J, with 19 bases between. Per germline, CDR1 MDHEN and CDR2 SYDVKM. The CDR3 is 14 amino acids. Here the CDR3 reads CASSFRGHNNEQYF. The CDR3, as DNA: TGTGCCAGCAGTTTCAGGGGACACAACAATGAGCAGTACTTC.

In its sample, this clonotype was seen many times. This sequence joins TRBV29-1 and TRBJ1-1; TRBD1 might be the D (6 bases). The CDR3 has 13 residues. Germline CDR1 and CDR2: SQVTM and ANQGSEA. Trimming removed 7 bases at V and 1 base at J, with 13 bases between. CDR3 loop: CSGRRQENTEAFF. DNA of the CDR3: TGCAGCGGGAGACGACAGGAGAACACTGAAGCTTTCTTT.

This chain connects TRBV20-1 to TRBJ2-4; TRBD2 matches 10 bases. The CDR3 sequence is 14 residues long. Germline loops: CDR1 DFQATT, CDR2 SNEGSKA (reference sequence). Trimming at V came to 3 bases and at J to 5 bases, leaving 4 bases not matched to a gene. The CDR3 DNA is TGCAGTGCTAGGCCACTAGCGGGGCAAAACATTCAGTACTTC. The encoded protein is CSARPLAGQNIQYF.

V gene TRBV21-1 combines with J gene TRBJ2-6; no DNA check was done on the table's D call, TRBD1. TRBV21-1 constitutes a pseudogene. The CDR3 is 20 residues long. For the CDR3, the DNA is TGTGCCAGCGGCAAAGAAGTTTGTGGGGGCGTACGCTCTGGGGCCAACGTCCTGACTTTC. Its translation is CASGKEVCGGVRSGANVLTF.

This chain connects TRBV24-1 to TRBJ2-1; 11 bases align to TRBD2. Germline V CDR1 and CDR2: KGHDR, SFDVKD. The CDR3 is made up of 16 amino acids. V dropped 3 bases and J dropped 1; count of bases not matched to a gene: 1. The DNA for the CDR3 is TGTGCCACCAGTGATCGGACTAGCGGGTCCTACAATGAGCAGTTCTTC. It encodes CATSDRTSGSYNEQFF.

This clonotype was picked up a small number of times. The gene calls are TRBV28 and TRBJ1-1, with D hard to call. V was cut by 5 bases and J by 1 base, with 11 bases left in between. The CDR3 contains 14 residues. Germline CDR1 MDHEN, CDR2 SYDVKM. In nucleotides, the CDR3 is TGTGCCAGCAGTCGCCTGCGGAAGAACACTGAAGCTTTCTTT. Protein sequence: CASSRLRKNTEAFF.

This clonotype was seen repeatedly, ten times or more. The J gene is TRBJ2-2, the V gene TRBV5-1; D gene unclear. CDR1 SGHRS and CDR2 YFSETQ come from the germline V gene. The CDR3 extends over 14 amino acids. V gave up 0 bases and J gave up 1 base, with 4 bases separating them. The CDR3: CASSLEGNTGELFF. The CDR3 DNA reads as TGCGCCAGCAGCTTGGAAGGGAACACCGGGGAGCTGTTTTTT.

The V gene is TRBV7-8, the J gene TRBJ2-3; D gene uncertain. Trimming left V 5 bases short and J 6 bases short, with 21 bases between. CDR1 and CDR2 (germline): SGHVS, FQNEAQ. This CDR3 has 16 amino acids. The chain's CDR3 is CASSQAGYRRTDTQYF. For the CDR3, the DNA is TGTGCCAGCAGCCAAGCAGGCTATCGTAGGACGGATACGCAGTATTTT.

The chain employs TRBV20-1 and TRBJ2-1; 7 bases are a match to TRBD1. Germline values: CDR1 DFQATT, CDR2 SNEGSKA (reference sequence). CDR3 length: 14 residues. With V trimmed by 4 bases and J by 3 bases, 6 bases remained unmatched. CDR3 region: CSATLGQIYNEQFF. The CDR3 nucleotides are TGCAGTGCTACACTGGGACAGATCTACAATGAGCAGTTCTTC.